Below are 29 T cell receptor beta chains sequenced from a single sample in a study of identical twins (dated by TCRdb to about 2016). Libraries were built with 5' RACE. The instrument was an Illumina HiSeq 2000. TCRdb reprocessed the public reads (quality trimming at Q25 with fastp, clone calling with MiXCR) and kept in-frame beta chains. A single entry per CDR3 protein holds the most common genes and DNA from its merged rows. Across this sample there are approximately 700,000 distinct CDR3 sequences, with around a sixth seen only once. 10% to 15% of the sample goes to the ten largest clones. The data also belong to a second study, concerning T cells expressing NK-cell markers.

Sequencing input: PBMCs. The receptors originated from a woman aged 18-30 years in good health.

The chain uses TRBV5-1 and TRBJ2-7, with 11 bases fitting TRBD1. CDR1 and CDR2 (germline): SGHRS, YFSETQ. The CDR3 contains 14 residues. Trimming at V came to 3 bases and at J to 4 bases, leaving 3 bases not matched to a gene. The DNA of the CDR3 is TGCGCCAGCAGCTGGACAGGGGGCACTTACGAGCAGTACTTC. It is translated as CASSWTGGTYEQYF.

The chain uses TRBV7-9 and TRBJ2-7, with 10 bases lining up with TRBD2. CDR3 length: 17 amino acids. In germline, CDR1 is SEHNR, CDR2 FQNEAQ (reference sequence). J was trimmed by 6 bases and V by 6 bases; bases with no gene match: 17. CDR3 DNA sequence: TGTGCCAGCAGGTCGGGGGGGACACCTAGCGGGAGAACCGAGCAGTACTTC. The encoded protein is CASRSGGTPSGRTEQYF.

The gene calls are TRBV5-4 and TRBJ2-1, with 10 bases fitting TRBD1. The V and J ends lost 4 bases and 5 bases, in that order; junction bases with no gene match: 6. CDR3 length equals 15 residues. From germline, CDR1 is SGHNT and CDR2 YYREEE (reference sequence). The CDR3 is CASSDPGTGDNEQFF. DNA for the CDR3: TGTGCCAGCAGCGACCCCGGGACAGGGGACAATGAGCAGTTCTTC.

The V gene is TRBV30, the J gene TRBJ1-2; possible D gene TRBD1, 5 bases. Trimming shortened V by 5 bases and J by 5 bases, and 12 bases separated the two germline ends. The germline V gene has CDR1 GTSNPN and CDR2 SVGIG (reference sequence). The CDR3 loop spans 12 amino acids. CDR3 loop: CAWVDRGYGYTF. In DNA, the CDR3 is TGTGCCTGGGTCGACCGGGGGTATGGCTACACCTTC.

V gene TRBV7-6 combines with J gene TRBJ2-3; D may be TRBD1 (5 bases). This CDR3 has 16 residues. Germline-derived CDR1 and CDR2 are SGHVS and FNYEAQ. Trimming shortened V by 2 bases and J by 2 bases, and 14 bases separated the two germline ends. The CDR3 is CASSLRAGITTDTQYF. CDR3 nucleotide sequence: TGTGCCAGCAGCTTACGGGCAGGGATAACCACAGATACGCAGTATTTT.

This clonotype was detected ten times or more. V gene TRBV12-3 or TRBV12-4 combines with J gene TRBJ2-7; D call uncertain. Deletions cut 1 base from V and 3 bases from J, with 4 bases between. This CDR3 is 12 amino acids long. CDR3 bases: TGTGCCAGCAGTTTAGACTTCTACGAGCAGTACTTC. As protein: CASSLDFYEQYF.

The chain couples TRBV7-2 to TRBJ2-1; D gene uncertain. The ends were cut back, 1 base at V and 9 bases at J, with 10 bases in the middle. The length of the CDR3 is 13 residues. Germline CDR1 SGHTA, CDR2 FQGNSA. CDR3 nucleotides: TGTGCCAGCAGCTTAGAGGTAACTGCTGAGCAGTTCTTC. As protein: CASSLEVTAEQFF.

The chain joins TRBV7-2 to TRBJ2-4, with D perhaps matching TRBD2 (6 bases). With 5 bases removed from V and 1 base from J, the gap between germline ends came to 12 bases. CDR1 and CDR2 (germline): SGHTA, FQGNSA. This CDR3 contains 15 residues. CDR3 sequence: CASSDLSGAKNIQYF. CDR3 bases: TGTGCCAGCAGCGACCTTAGCGGCGCCAAAAACATTCAGTACTTC.

V usage is TRBV12-3 or TRBV12-4 and J usage is TRBJ2-5; D is undetermined. V lost 6 bases and J 1 base, leaving 15 bases between the germline ends. The CDR3 contains 15 residues. CDR3 in amino acids: CASSHYDKFQETQYF. DNA for the CDR3: TGTGCCAGCAGCCACTACGATAAGTTCCAAGAGACCCAGTACTTC.

The chain links TRBV10-1 to TRBJ2-4; the D gene is possibly TRBD2 (6 bases). The V gene's germline CDR1 is WNHNN and CDR2 SYGVQD (reference sequence). Trimming shortened V by 4 bases and J by 3 bases, and 13 bases separated the two germline ends. The CDR3 consists of 15 residues. The CDR3 loop is CASSGEEGGKNIQYF. The CDR3 DNA sequence: TGCGCCAGCAGTGGCGAGGAGGGAGGCAAAAACATTCAGTACTTC.

This chain links TRBV7-9 with TRBJ2-7, with TRBD2 matching 13 bases. Trimming removed 5 bases from V and 3 bases from J; junction bases left unmatched: 7. Germline CDR1 is SEHNR and CDR2 is FQNEAQ (reference sequence). CDR3 length: 16 residues. In DNA form, the CDR3 reads TGTGCCAGCAGCCCCGGGACTAGCGGGAAGAGCTACGAGCAGTACTTC. As protein: CASSPGTSGKSYEQYF.

V is TRBV12-3 or TRBV12-4 and J is TRBJ2-7, with D perhaps matching TRBD2 (6 bases). Trimming took 2 bases from V and 1 from J, leaving 15 bases between them. This CDR3 comprises 16 residues. This chain's CDR3 is CASSLSGLTPSYEQYF. CDR3 in DNA: TGTGCCAGCAGTTTATCGGGACTCACGCCATCCTACGAGCAGTACTTC.

This clonotype turned up a few times. V and J are TRBV20-1 and TRBJ1-1; D remains ambiguous. Trimming removed 0 bases from V and 6 bases from J, with 5 bases in between. The CDR3 runs to 11 residues. The germline CDR1 and CDR2 sequences are DFQATT and SNEGSKA (reference sequence). The CDR3 DNA sequence: TGCAGTGCTAGAGATTCACCTGAAGCTTTCTTT. It is translated as CSARDSPEAFF.

The chain recombines TRBV18 with TRBJ1-1, with a tentative D call TRBD1 (5 bases). V lost 4 bases to trimming and J lost 5 bases, with 11 bases between them. CDR3 length equals 13 residues. Looked up from germline, CDR1 is KGHSH and CDR2 is LQKENI. CDR3 sequence: CASSRGARTEAFF. The DNA for the CDR3 is TGTGCCAGCTCACGTGGGGCGCGTACTGAAGCTTTCTTT.

This clonotype has more than one count but fewer than ten. Compared with germline, one end of the junction differs, possibly owing to a read error. The chain recombines TRBV11-2 with TRBJ2-5; 8 bases are a match to TRBD2. Germline V gene data show CDR1 as SGHAT and CDR2 as FQNNGV. The CDR3 covers 17 residues. The CDR3 sequence is CASSAQLAGSAQETLYF. The DNA of the CDR3 is TGTGCCAGCAGCGCCCAATTAGCGGGGTCTGCCCAAGAGACCCTGTACTTC.

CDR3 protein: CASWTSWTGELFF. CDR3 bases: TGTGCCAGCTGGACTAGTTGGACCGGGGAGCTGTTTTTT. This chain connects TRBV6-2 or TRBV6-3 to TRBJ2-2, with 7 bases aligning to TRBD2. With V trimmed by 8 bases and J by 5 bases, 5 bases remained unmatched. Germline CDR1 is MNHEY and CDR2 is SVGEGT. This CDR3 contains 13 residues.

The V call is TRBV7-2, the J call TRBJ2-3; D remains unclear. The CDR3 contains 12 residues. Germline V CDR1 and CDR2: SGHTA, FQGNSA. Deletions cut 5 bases from V and 6 bases from J, with 9 bases between. The CDR3 coding sequence is TGTGCCAGCAGCCAAGCCGAGGATACGCAGTATTTT. Translation: CASSQAEDTQYF.

This clonotype was seen a handful of times. This chain joins TRBV6-5 and TRBJ2-7; maybe TRBD1 (5 bases). V gave up 0 bases and J gave up 0 bases, with 9 bases separating them. This CDR3 is 15 amino acids long. The V gene's germline CDR1 is MNHEY and CDR2 SVGAGI. CDR3 in amino acids: CASSYSPRASYEQYF. The CDR3 DNA reads TGTGCCAGCAGTTACTCACCCAGGGCCTCCTACGAGCAGTACTTC.

V and J are TRBV6-1 and TRBJ1-4; D is unresolved. The CDR3 is 13 amino acids. The germline CDR1 and CDR2 sequences are MNHNS and SASEGT. V was shortened by 11 bases and J by 3 bases, with 13 bases between the two germline ends. CDR3 nucleotide sequence: TGTGCCGTGAAACCGGGTCCTAATGAAAAACTGTTTTTT. Translated, it gives CAVKPGPNEKLFF.

This clonotype was observed a handful of times. The rearrangement uses TRBV9 and TRBJ2-3, with 7 bases matching TRBD2. J lost 5 bases, V lost 3 bases, and 12 bases had no gene match. The CDR3 extends over 16 amino acids. From germline, CDR1 is SGDLS and CDR2 YYNGEE. CDR3 sequence reads: CASSAALTSAGDTQYF. Written as DNA, the CDR3 is TGTGCCAGCAGCGCCGCCCTTACTAGCGCGGGAGATACGCAGTATTTT.

The chain employs TRBV21-1 and TRBJ2-3; TRBD2, as called in the table, went unchecked against the DNA. TRBV21-1 is given as a pseudogene. This CDR3 comprises 18 residues. This CDR3 is CASSRRLAGASRTDTQYF. CDR3 nucleotides: TGTGCCAGCAGCCGAAGACTAGCGGGAGCGTCTAGAACAGATACGCAGTATTTT.

In its sample, this clonotype was seen a few times. The chain carries TRBV29-1 and TRBJ2-5, with TRBD1 matching 8 bases. The V segment lost 7 bases and the J segment 4 bases; nucleotides outside the gene matches: 14. The CDR3 sequence is 15 residues long. The germline gives CDR1 SQVTM, CDR2 ANQGSEA. CDR3 in amino acids: CSASSWARGRETQYF. For the CDR3, the DNA is TGCAGCGCCTCGTCATGGGCCAGGGGGCGAGAGACCCAGTACTTC.

The chain uses TRBV27 and TRBJ2-1; 15 bases match TRBD2. Germline CDR1 reads MNHEY; CDR2 reads SMNVEV (reference sequence). Trimming removed 6 bases from V and 15 bases from J; junction bases left unmatched: 6. The CDR3 is made up of 13 amino acids. Here the CDR3 reads CASRGTSGRTGFF. CDR3 in DNA: TGTGCCAGCAGAGGGACTAGCGGGAGGACGGGGTTCTTC.

This clonotype was seen more than once but under ten times. This sequence joins TRBV29-1 and TRBJ2-7; maybe TRBD2 (5 bases). The CDR3 has 13 residues. Trimming took 2 bases from V and 2 from J, leaving 10 bases between them. CDR1 and CDR2 (germline): SQVTM, ANQGSEA. The CDR3 nucleotides read TGCAGCGTTGAAACCGGGAAGGCCTACGAGCAGTACTTC. It specifies CSVETGKAYEQYF.

The V gene is TRBV20-1, the J gene TRBJ2-1; unclear D gene. CDR1 and CDR2 from the germline V gene are DFQATT and SNEGSKA (reference sequence). The CDR3 has 13 residues. V was pared by 6 bases and J by 1 base, with 10 bases between. The CDR3 here is CSAIRSSYNEQFF. The CDR3 region has the DNA TGCAGTGCAATCCGGAGTTCCTACAATGAGCAGTTCTTC.

The CDR3 bases are TGCGCCAGCAGCTTGGCAGTAATCACAGATACGCAGTATTTT. Amino acids: CASSLAVITDTQYF. The chain combines TRBV5-1 with TRBJ2-3; the D is unclear. The germline V gene encodes CDR1 SGHRS and CDR2 YFSETQ. The length of the CDR3 is 14 residues. V gave up 0 bases and J gave up 2 bases, with 7 bases separating them.

The V call is TRBV5-1, the J call TRBJ2-3; 11 bases match TRBD2. V lost 3 bases to trimming and J lost 5 bases; unmatched junction nucleotides: 5. Germline V gives CDR1 SGHRS, CDR2 YFSETQ. The CDR3 runs 15 residues. CDR3 DNA sequence: TGCGCCAGCAGCTACGGGACTAGCGGTGTAGATACGCAGTATTTT. As protein: CASSYGTSGVDTQYF.

The chain carries TRBV6-2 or TRBV6-3 and TRBJ2-5; perhaps TRBD2 as D (6 bases). This CDR3 is built from 17 residues. Germline V gene sequence: CDR1 MNHEY, CDR2 SVGEGT. Trimming left V 1 base short and J 5 bases short, with 20 bases between. This CDR3 is CASSYFRRAGSRETQYF. CDR3 bases: TGTGCCAGCAGTTACTTTCGGAGGGCAGGGTCAAGGGAGACCCAGTACTTC.

This clonotype came up a few times. V and J are TRBV20-1 and TRBJ2-1; 10 bases are a match to TRBD2. V lost 6 bases and J lost 1; bases outside the gene matches: 9. The CDR3 covers 16 residues. In germline, CDR1 is DFQATT, CDR2 SNEGSKA (reference sequence). CDR3 coding DNA: TGCAGTGCCAACCCCGGACTAGCGGCATCCTACAATGAGCAGTTCTTC. Protein product: CSANPGLAASYNEQFF.